This entry lists 5 T cell receptor beta chains sequenced from one sample in a study of blood T cell repertoires in COVID-19. Sequenced by immunoSEQ multiplex PCR; TCRdb stores in-frame clones only, minus some. Of about 120,000 clones in the sample, around four fifths were seen once. Material: peripheral blood. Receptor source: a man in his 70s with active or convalescent COVID-19.

The chain combines TRBV7-8 with TRBJ1-4, with 9 bases aligning to TRBD1. From germline, CDR1 is SGHVS and CDR2 FQNEAQ. The CDR3 is made up of 14 amino acids. The V segment lost 4 bases and the J segment 7 bases; nucleotides outside the gene matches: 4. DNA of the CDR3: TGTGCCAGCAGCTCACAGGGGGCTGGTGAAAAACTGTTTTTT. Protein product: CASSSQGAGEKLFF.

This clone was recorded at least ten times. A junction end diverges from the germline sequence, so it may reflect a read error. This chain uses TRBV30 with TRBJ1-2; D gene ambiguous. Germline assignment: CDR1 GTSNPN and CDR2 SVGIG (reference sequence). The CDR3 is made up of 13 amino acids. CDR3: CAHGRGVPPLIAF. CDR3 bases: TGTGCCCACGGTCGGGGTGTCCCCCCTTTGATCGCCTTC.

V gene TRBV18 combines with J gene TRBJ1-5; 7 positions agree with TRBD1. This CDR3 spans 16 amino acids. With V trimmed by 3 bases and J by 4 bases, 9 bases remained unmatched. CDR1 KGHSH and CDR2 LQKENI come from the germline V gene. The CDR3 sequence: CASSPRQGQGNQPQHF. The DNA for the CDR3 is TGTGCCAGCTCACCTAGACAGGGTCAGGGGAATCAGCCCCAGCATTTT.

This clone appeared once. The V call is TRBV5-4, the J call TRBJ1-4, with D unclear. This CDR3 has 14 amino acids. V gave up 3 bases and J gave up 8 bases, with 14 bases separating them. Germline loops: CDR1 SGHNT, CDR2 YYREEE (reference sequence). The CDR3 DNA sequence: TGTGCCAGCAGCTCTGCGGGGTTGGGCGAAAAACTGTTTTTT. This sequence encodes CASSSAGLGEKLFF.

This clone was detected once. V usage is TRBV28 and J usage is TRBJ1-2; no clear D. Trimming shortened V by 4 bases and J by 3 bases, and 9 bases separated the two germline ends. The germline V gene encodes CDR1 MDHEN and CDR2 SYDVKM. CDR3 length: 13 amino acids. The CDR3 sequence: CASSSPGDYGYTF. The CDR3 DNA reads as TGTGCCAGCAGTTCCCCCGGGGACTATGGCTACACCTTC.